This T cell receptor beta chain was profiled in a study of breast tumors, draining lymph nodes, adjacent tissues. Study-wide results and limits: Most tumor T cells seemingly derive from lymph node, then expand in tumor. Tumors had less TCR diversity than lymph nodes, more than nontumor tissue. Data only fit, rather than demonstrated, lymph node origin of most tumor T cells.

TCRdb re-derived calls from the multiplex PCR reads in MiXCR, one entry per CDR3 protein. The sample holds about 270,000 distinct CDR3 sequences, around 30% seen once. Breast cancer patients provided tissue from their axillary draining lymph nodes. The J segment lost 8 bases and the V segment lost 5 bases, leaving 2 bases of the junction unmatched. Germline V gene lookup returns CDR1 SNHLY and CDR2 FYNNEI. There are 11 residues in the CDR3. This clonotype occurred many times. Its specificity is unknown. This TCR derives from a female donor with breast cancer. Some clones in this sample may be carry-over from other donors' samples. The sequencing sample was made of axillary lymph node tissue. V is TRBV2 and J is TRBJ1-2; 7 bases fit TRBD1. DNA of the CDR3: TGTGCCAGCAGTCCAGGGGGGGGCTACACCTTC. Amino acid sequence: CASSPGGGYTF.